These 11 T cell receptor beta chains originate from one sample sequenced in a study of blood T cell repertoires in COVID-19. Sequencing was performed with immunoSEQ multiplex PCR; in TCRdb, only in-frame clones are kept and a portion is missing. The table includes some 25,000 clones, 90% to 95% detected once. Input material: peripheral blood. These receptors were obtained from a human donor in a cohort sampled during active COVID-19.

This clone was detected only once. The chain uses TRBV19 and TRBJ1-6; 7 bases are shared with TRBD1. V shed 4 bases and J 5 bases; nucleotides not matched to a gene: 5. The CDR3 length is 15 residues. The germline CDR1 and CDR2 sequences are LNHDA and SQIVND (reference sequence). The CDR3 is CASSTGTANNSPLHF. The CDR3 DNA reads as TGTGCCAGTAGTACCGGGACAGCTAATAATTCACCCCTCCACTTT.

The CDR3 here is CAFATDTDTQYF. DNA of the CDR3: TGTGCGTTCGCCACAGACACAGATACGCAGTATTTT. V and J are TRBV6-6 and TRBJ2-3; no reliable D call. Germline V gene data show CDR1 as MNHNY and CDR2 as SVGAGI (reference sequence). CDR3 size: 12 residues.

This chain connects TRBV7-2 to TRBJ1-3; the D gene is possibly TRBD1 (6 bases). With 5 bases removed from V and 1 base from J, the gap between germline ends came to 12 bases. Per germline, CDR1 SGHTA and CDR2 FQGNSA. The CDR3 runs 15 residues. The CDR3 region has the DNA TGTGCCAGCAGCCCGATACAGGGTTCTGGAAACACCATATATTTT. Amino acid sequence: CASSPIQGSGNTIYF.

This chain joins TRBV5-1 and TRBJ1-6; D gene unclear. Germline V gene lookup returns CDR1 SGHRS and CDR2 YFSETQ. V dropped 3 bases and J dropped 7 bases, with 11 bases sitting between them. The CDR3 covers 14 residues. CDR3 loop: CASSSGLTNSPLHF. Here the CDR3 DNA reads TGCGCCAGCAGCTCCGGACTTACAAATTCACCCCTCCACTTT. Variable domain in full (rest from reference TRBV5-1 and TRBJ1-6): KAGVTQTPRYLIKTRGQQVTLSCSPISGHRSVSWYQQTPGQGLQFLFEYFSETQRNKGNFPGRFSGRQFSNSRSEMNVSTLELGDSALYLCASSSGLTNSPLHFGNGTRLTVT.

The chain recombines TRBV5-1 with TRBJ2-7; 8 bases align to TRBD1. The CDR3 loop spans 15 amino acids. Trimming removed 2 bases from V and 5 bases from J; junction bases left unmatched: 9. CDR1 is SGHRS and CDR2 is YFSETQ in the germline V gene. The CDR3 coding sequence is TGCGCCAGCAGCTTAAGCCAGGGGGCGGGAAACGAGCAGTACTTC. This sequence encodes CASSLSQGAGNEQYF. Full variable domain (remainder filled in from reference TRBV5-1 and TRBJ2-7): KAGVTQTPRYLIKTRGQQVTLSCSPISGHRSVSWYQQTPGQGLQFLFEYFSETQRNKGNFPGRFSGRQFSNSRSEMNVSTLELGDSALYLCASSLSQGAGNEQYFGPGTRLTVT.

CDR3 region: CASSLAGLGGEQYF. The DNA for the CDR3 is TGTGCCAGCAGCTTAGCAGGACTAGGGGGGGAGCAGTACTTC. This rearrangement joins TRBV7-2 to TRBJ2-7, with D perhaps TRBD2 (7 bases). CDR1 is SGHTA, CDR2 FQGNSA, per germline. V gave up 0 bases and J gave up 7 bases, with 13 bases separating them. CDR3 length: 14 amino acids.

The gene calls are TRBV11-3 and TRBJ2-1; 7 bases line up with TRBD2. The CDR3 runs 15 residues. The ends lost 0 bases at V and 4 bases at J; junction bases unmatched: 3. Germline-derived CDR1 and CDR2 are SGHNT and YENEEA. CDR3 amino acids: CASSLEGGSYNEQFF. CDR3 coding DNA: TGTGCCAGCAGCTTAGAGGGCGGGAGTTACAATGAGCAGTTCTTC. Using reference TRBV11-3 and TRBJ2-1 for the parts outside the CDR3, the full variable domain is EAGVVQSPRYKIIEKKQPVAFWCNPISGHNTLYWYLQNLGQGPELLIRYENEEAVDDSQLPKDRFSAERLKGVDSTLKIQPAELGDSAVYLCASSLEGGSYNEQFFGPGTRLTVL.

J is TRBJ2-7 and V is TRBV3-1 (or the pseudogene TRBV3-2), with D unresolved. The CDR3 runs to 12 residues. Per germline, CDR1 LGHDT and CDR2 YNNKEL (reference sequence). V was trimmed by 4 bases and J by 0 bases, leaving 4 bases between them. The DNA for the CDR3 is TGTGCCAGCAGCCCGTCCTCCTACGAGCAGTACTTC. Protein: CASSPSSYEQYF.

J is TRBJ1-4 and V is TRBV5-8, with D unclear. The CDR3 contains 13 residues. Germline V gene sequence: CDR1 SGHTS, CDR2 YDEGEE. With 1 base removed from V and 6 bases from J, the gap between germline ends came to 7 bases. The DNA for the CDR3 is TGTGCCAGCAGCTTGAATCTTGATGAAAAACTGTTTTTT. This translates into CASSLNLDEKLFF.

The CDR3 nucleotides are TGCGCCAGCAGCCAATTTGGGGAGGCCCACGAGCAGTACTTC. Translating it yields CASSQFGEAHEQYF. This rearrangement joins TRBV4-1 to TRBJ2-7; TRBD2 is a possible D gene (6 bases). Trimming removed 2 bases at V and 5 bases at J, with 13 bases between. The CDR3 has 14 residues. Germline V gene data show CDR1 as MGHRA and CDR2 as YSYEKL.

The rearrangement joins TRBV7-6 to TRBJ1-5; 8 bases are shared with TRBD1. Germline V gene sequence: CDR1 SGHVS, CDR2 FNYEAQ. V lost 5 bases to trimming and J lost 6 bases; unmatched junction nucleotides: 9. The CDR3 runs to 15 residues. This chain's CDR3 is CASSQDRVVAQPQHF. In nucleotides, the CDR3 is TGTGCCAGCAGCCAGGACAGGGTAGTGGCTCAGCCCCAGCATTTT.